These T cell receptor beta chains were read from a single sample in a study of regulatory T cells in long-lasting Graves disease. Each CDR3 protein is one row after TCRdb ran MiXCR on the multiplex PCR reads. The repertoire includes 300,000 to 400,000 distinct CDR3 sequences, around a fifth of them detected once, and 29% sits in the top ten. The sample consisted of peripheral blood mononuclear cells (PBMCs), taken when the disease was refractory, from a patient treated with antithyroid drugs. The source of these receptors is a female donor with Graves disease. Each CDR3 is given with its conserved first and last residue. Clone size is shown for a subset of rows, as once, few, many or a class of expanded clone.

size	V	J	CDR3
many	TRBV7-8	TRBJ1-5	CASSLGPLGVDQPQHF
many	TRBV20-1	TRBJ1-4	CSASQHGAPIEKLFF
many	TRBV7-9	TRBJ2-5	CASSLGAEQGGQTQETQYF
NA	TRBV29-1	TRBJ2-1	CSVEDPGGDYNEQFF
many	TRBV7-3	TRBJ1-1	CASSAGLNTEAFF
few	TRBV4-1	TRBJ1-1	CASSRGTGRNTEAFF
NA	TRBV7-9	TRBJ2-7	CASSSTSGVEEQYF
many	TRBV6-1	TRBJ2-7	CASRRSRDRAYEQYF
many	TRBV3-1	TRBJ1-5	CASSPPGGRAQHF
many	TRBV12-3/TRBV12-4	TRBJ2-7	CASSPRTSGGEQYF
many	TRBV3-1	TRBJ1-5	CASSQGFGLEPQHF
few	TRBV12-3/TRBV12-4	TRBJ2-1	CASSPADDLFF
many	TRBV28	TRBJ2-7	CANPGGTGVVSYEQYF
NA	TRBV7-9	TRBJ2-7	CACSLRQGRDEQYF
many	TRBV7-9	TRBJ2-5	CASSAPGQGKGASKETQYF
many	TRBV7-9	TRBJ1-1	CASSSIEARTEAFF
many	TRBV28	TRBJ2-7	CASSSGLAPYEQYF
NA	TRBV6-2/TRBV6-3	TRBJ1-4	CASKTVDNEKLFF
many	TRBV7-2	TRBJ1-4	CASSPDGEKLFF
many	TRBV3-1	TRBJ1-5	CASSQVRGRQPQHF
few	TRBV20-1	TRBJ2-7	CSARDDGLAETYEQYF
many	TRBV6-5	TRBJ1-5	CASSYSPIRGISNQPQHF
many	TRBV5-1	TRBJ1-5	CASSLTGENRNQPQHF
few	TRBV30	TRBJ1-1	CAWSPLGGLNTEAFF
NA	TRBV28	TRBJ1-3	CASSSQWGIGNTIYF
NA	TRBV4-1	TRBJ2-2	CASSQVTQGRFGELFF
NA	TRBV7-9	TRBJ1-1	CASSLVSRVGTEAFF
NA	TRBV6-5	TRBJ2-2	CASSYTLAGALTGELFF
many	TRBV6-2/TRBV6-3	TRBJ2-7	CASSLGHWLTEQYF
NA	TRBV12-3/TRBV12-4	TRBJ2-1	CASSTRDRGSDEQFF
NA	TRBV2	TRBJ2-7	CASSQVSGSYEQYF
many	TRBV11-2	TRBJ2-7	CASSLTGGSGRGYEQYF
NA	TRBV12-3/TRBV12-4	TRBJ1-1	CASTSGPGEAFF
many	TRBV6-1	TRBJ1-5	CASTQGPSYQPQHF
many	TRBV7-2	TRBJ1-1	CASSLVAFF
many	TRBV7-2	TRBJ1-5	CASSLDGQGNQPQHF
NA	TRBV6-5	TRBJ2-5	CASSYSHVETQYF
NA	TRBV15	TRBJ2-2	CATSRARIMSGGELFF
few	TRBV19	TRBJ1-5	CASSIEWGRGNQPQHF
NA	TRBV28	TRBJ2-1	CASSPLAGSSYNEQFF
NA	TRBV3-1	TRBJ2-7	CASSQGIFYEQYF
many	TRBV30	TRBJ1-1	CAWSVSWGLNTEAFF
NA	TRBV10-2	TRBJ2-7	CATMGDTTYEQYF
NA	TRBV20-1	TRBJ2-1	CSAHRDGNYNEQFF